This TCR beta chain was captured by sequencing in a study of beta chain features in type 1 diabetes. Study-level results: When Type 1 diabetes patients were examined, their TCRB CDR3s proved moderately but significantly shorter in all four CD4+ subsets.

cDNA synthesis used the whole RNA isolate, giving expressed TCRB sequences. Assay used: immunoSEQ multiplex PCR; TCRdb lists only in-frame clones, some missing. The sample carries 630,000 or so clones, 11% to 15% recorded once. Looked up from germline, CDR1 is KGHSH and CDR2 is LQKENI. With 3 bases removed from V and 4 bases from J, the gap between germline ends came to 13 bases. The length of the CDR3 is 14 residues. There are a few counts of this clone. Its matching antigen is unknown. The sequence was obtained from a man between 18 and 29 years old with type 1 diabetes. The genes are TRBV18 and TRBJ2-7; D is uncertain. Input material: naive CD4+ T cells from blood. For the CDR3, the DNA is TGTGCCAGCTCACCGTCCAACGGCGGATACGAGCAGTACTTC. Amino acids: CASSPSNGGYEQYF.